The sample holds many counts of the clone carrying this TCR beta chain. Its specificity is unknown. The sample is drawn from a study of identical twins. A template switching step contributed a universal primer site, while unique molecular identifiers were present in the cDNA. Via MiXCR, TCRdb re-called the 5' RACE reads, giving one row per CDR3 protein. The sample holds hundreds of thousands of distinct CDR3 sequences; 18% are singletons and the top ten take around 13%. Study-level findings and limits: Invariant populations such as MAIT and iNKT cells could partly muddle zero-insertion analyses.

The CDR3 extends over 13 amino acids. V shed 6 bases and J shed 0 bases, with 9 bases lying between them. Germline-derived CDR1 and CDR2 are SQVTM and ANQGSEA. This same sample was also part of a study on T cells expressing NK-cell markers. That source adds: In several experiments, an anti-gamma-delta TCR antibody restricted sorting to alpha-beta TCR T cells. Similarly, these clonotypes led the CD3+CD56-NKG2C+ fraction as well in a few donors.

Sequencing used PBMCs. The sequence was collected from a woman aged 18-29 years in good health. The chain carries TRBV29-1 and TRBJ2-4; D uncertain. The CDR3 coding sequence is TGCAGCGTGGCCCCAGCAGCCAAAAACATTCAGTACTTC. Amino acids: CSVAPAAKNIQYF.